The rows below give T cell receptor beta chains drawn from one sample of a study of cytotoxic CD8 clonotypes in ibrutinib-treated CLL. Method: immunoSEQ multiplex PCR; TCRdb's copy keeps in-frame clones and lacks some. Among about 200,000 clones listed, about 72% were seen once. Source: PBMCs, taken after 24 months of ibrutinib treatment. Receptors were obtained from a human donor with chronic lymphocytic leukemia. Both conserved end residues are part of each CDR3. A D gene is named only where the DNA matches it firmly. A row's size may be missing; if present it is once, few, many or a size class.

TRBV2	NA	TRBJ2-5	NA	TGTGCCAGCAGTGAACTCGGGTGGGAACAAGAGACCCAGTACTTC	CASSELGWEQETQYF
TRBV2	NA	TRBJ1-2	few	TGTGCCAGTCCCCGGAGGGGCCTTGGCTACACCTTC	CASPRRGLGYTF
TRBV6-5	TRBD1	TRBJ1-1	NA	TGTGCCAGCAGTTACAGAGGGGGCAAGACTGAAGCTTTCTTT	CASSYRGGKTEAFF
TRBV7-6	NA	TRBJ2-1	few	TGTGCCAGCAGCTCTCTACTAGGGGGGGATCGGCATGAGCAGTTCTTC	CASSSLLGGDRHEQFF
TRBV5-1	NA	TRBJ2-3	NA	TGCGCCAGCAGCTATCTCCCACAGGGATTCGACACAGATACGCAGTATTTT	CASSYLPQGFDTDTQYF
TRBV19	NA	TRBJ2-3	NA	TGTGCCAGTAGTATTGGGTCAGAAGGTGTTTTCACAGATACGCAGTATTTT	CASSIGSEGVFTDTQYF
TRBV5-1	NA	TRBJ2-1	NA	TGCGCCAGCAGCTTGGTGGTAGGCAAACCCGTGAGCTCCTACAATGAGCAGTTCTTC	CASSLVVGKPVSSYNEQFF
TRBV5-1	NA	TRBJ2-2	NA	TGCGCCAGCAGCTCCACATCAGCGGCAACCGGGGAGCTGTTTTTT	CASSSTSAATGELFF
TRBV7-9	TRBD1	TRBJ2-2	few	TGTGCCAGCAGCTTCCTGGTACTCCGGGACAGGGACGGGGAGCTGTTTTTT	CASSFLVLRDRDGELFF
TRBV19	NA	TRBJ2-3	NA	TGTGCCAGTAGTATATTGGGGCCTAGCACAGATACGCAGTATTTT	CASSILGPSTDTQYF
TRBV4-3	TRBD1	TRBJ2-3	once	TGCGCCAGCAGCCGCCGGACGACAGGGGGCTTCACAGATACGCAGTATTTT	CASSRRTTGGFTDTQYF
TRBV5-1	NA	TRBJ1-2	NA	TGCGCCAGCAGCTTGGTTCTGGGTATGCATGGCTACACCTTC	CASSLVLGMHGYTF
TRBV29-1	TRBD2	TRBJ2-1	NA	TGCAGCGTTGACCATTTTGCGGGGGAAGACAATGAGCAGTTCTTC	CSVDHFAGEDNEQFF
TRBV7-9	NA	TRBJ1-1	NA	TGTGCCAGCAGCGCCCAGGGTTCGAGCACTGAAGCTTTCTTT	CASSAQGSSTEAFF
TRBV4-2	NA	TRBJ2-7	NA	TGTGCCAGCAGCCAAGACCAGGGCCCCTACGAGCAGTACTTC	CASSQDQGPYEQYF
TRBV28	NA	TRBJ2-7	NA	TGTGCCAGCAGTTTACGGGCCGTACGGGAGCAGTACTTC	CASSLRAVREQYF
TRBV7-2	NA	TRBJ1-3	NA	TGTGCCAGCAGCTTGAATTGGGACAACTCTGGAAACACCATATATTTT	CASSLNWDNSGNTIYF
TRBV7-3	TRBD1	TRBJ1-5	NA	TGTGCCAGCAGCCGGGACAGGGACCAGCCCCAGCATTTT	CASSRDRDQPQHF
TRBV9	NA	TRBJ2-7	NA	TGTGCCAGCAGCAAGACAGTTAACTACGAGCAGTACTTC	CASSKTVNYEQYF
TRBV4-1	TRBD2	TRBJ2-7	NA	TGCGCCAGCAGCCGGAGTATAGGGACTAGCGGGCAATCACCCTACGAGCAGTACTTC	CASSRSIGTSGQSPYEQYF
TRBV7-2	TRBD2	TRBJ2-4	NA	TGTGCCAGTATGCTCGGGCTAGCGGGAGATCAAAACATTCAGTACTTC	CASMLGLAGDQNIQYF
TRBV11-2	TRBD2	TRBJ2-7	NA	TGTGCCAGCAGCCCTTGGACTAGCGGGGGCTACGAGCAGTACTTC	CASSPWTSGGYEQYF
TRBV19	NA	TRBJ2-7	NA	TGTGCCACCACGGACTCGACCTACGAGCAGTACTTC	CATTDSTYEQYF
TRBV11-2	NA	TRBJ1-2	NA	TGTGCCAGCAGCGCCCAGAGAAGGGGCTACACCTTC	CASSAQRRGYTF
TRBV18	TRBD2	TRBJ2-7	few	TGTGCCAGCTCACCACTGGGACTAGCGGGAGTAGCCGAGCAGTACTTC	CASSPLGLAGVAEQYF
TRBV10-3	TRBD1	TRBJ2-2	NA	TGTGCCATCAGTGATACAGGGGGCACCGGGGAGCTGTTTTTT	CAISDTGGTGELFF
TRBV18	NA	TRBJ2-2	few	TGTGCCAGCTCACCACTACAGGGGAACACCGGGGAGCTGTTTTTT	CASSPLQGNTGELFF
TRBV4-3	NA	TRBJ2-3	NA	TGCGCCAGCAGCCACCCCGCAACAGATACGCAGTATTTT	CASSHPATDTQYF
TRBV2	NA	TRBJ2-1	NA	TGTGCCAGCAGTAAGGACAGTTTCAATGAGCAGTTCTTC	CASSKDSFNEQFF
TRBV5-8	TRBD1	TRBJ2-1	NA	TGTGCCAGCAGCTTCTTCACGGGACAGGGGGCTTACAATGAGCAGTTCTTC	CASSFFTGQGAYNEQFF
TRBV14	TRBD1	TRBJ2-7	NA	TGTGCCAGCAGCCGCACAGGACAGGGGAATGCGTACGAGCAGTACTTC	CASSRTGQGNAYEQYF
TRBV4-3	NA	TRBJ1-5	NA	TGCGCCAGCAGCCAAGAGGTGAGCCGATACCAGCCCCAGCATTTT	CASSQEVSRYQPQHF
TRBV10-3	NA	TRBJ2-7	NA	TGTGCGGCCGACGGGCCCTACGAGCAGTACTTC	CAADGPYEQYF
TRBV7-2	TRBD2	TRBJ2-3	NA	TGTGCCAGCAGCTTGAGGACTAGCGGGACCCCAGATACGCAGTATTTT	CASSLRTSGTPDTQYF
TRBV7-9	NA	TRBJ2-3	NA	TGTGCCAGCAGCTGGAGACAGTCAGATACGCAGTATTTT	CASSWRQSDTQYF
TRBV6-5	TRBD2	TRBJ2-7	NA	TGTGCCAGCAAACTAGCGGGAGGGGTCGAGCAGTACTTC	CASKLAGGVEQYF